The 32 T cell receptor beta chains below all came from one sample that was sequenced in a study of shared clonotypes between healthy human individuals. TCRdb's table, derived via immunoSEQ multiplex PCR, lists solely in-frame clones and lacks some. The sample records around 2,000,000 clones, 90% to 95% being singletons. Sequencing was done on a sample of naive CD4+ T cells sorted from blood. Subset denoted: CD45RA+ positively selected. Receptors originate from a man aged 18 to 35 in good health.

This clone was observed a single time. V gene TRBV10-2 combines with J gene TRBJ1-1; possible D gene TRBD1, 5 bases. Germline lookup yields CDR1 WSHSY and CDR2 SAAADI. The CDR3 totals 15 residues. The V gene lost 4 bases and the J gene lost 4 bases, with 16 bases spanning the gap. CDR3 loop: CASSGAGRGGTEAFF. In nucleotides, the CDR3 is TGCGCCAGCAGTGGGGCGGGGAGGGGCGGCACTGAAGCTTTCTTT.

The chain uses TRBV2 and TRBJ1-1; no firm D call. Germline CDR1 SNHLY, CDR2 FYNNEI. The CDR3 contains 14 residues. V was cut by 5 bases and J by 1 base, with 11 bases left in between. CDR3 sequence (DNA): TGTGCCAGCAGTAACCCCCTAAGGAACACTGAAGCTTTCTTT. It translates to CASSNPLRNTEAFF.

About this clone: The identical CDR3 is also encoded by other nucleotide sequences in the sample. The genes are TRBV5-1 and TRBJ1-1; perhaps TRBD1 as D (5 bases). This CDR3 region has 15 residues. Trimming cost V 0 bases and J 4 bases, with 13 bases left between them. The germline gives CDR1 SGHRS, CDR2 YFSETQ. In DNA form, the CDR3 reads TGCGCCAGCAGCTTGGCCGGGCAGGGTGGCACTGAAGCTTTCTTT. Its translation is CASSLAGQGGTEAFF.

This rearrangement joins TRBV5-4 to TRBJ2-7, with TRBD1 matching over 10 bases. The CDR3 is 15 amino acids. Germline CDR1 is SGHNT and CDR2 is YYREEE (reference sequence). V gave up 0 bases and J gave up 5 bases; unmatched junction bases: 5. DNA of the CDR3: TGTGCCAGCAGCTTGGCCGGGACAGGGGTAAACGAGCAGTACTTC. It specifies CASSLAGTGVNEQYF.

On this clone: Within the sample, other DNA sequences also encode this same CDR3. CDR3 sequence (DNA): TGTGCCAGCAGCTTGGATTTGTCTGGGGCCAACGTCCTGACTTTC. Its protein is CASSLDLSGANVLTF. The chain employs TRBV5-4 and TRBJ2-6; D not resolved. The germline V and J ends were trimmed by 0 bases and 1 base, with 5 bases remaining between them. The CDR3 has 15 amino acids. CDR1 is SGHNT and CDR2 is YYREEE in the germline V gene (reference sequence).

The chain carries TRBV7-2 and TRBJ1-3; 10 bases are shared with TRBD1. The germline CDR1 and CDR2 sequences are SGHTA and FQGNSA. V shed 5 bases, J shed 2 bases, and the junction held 3 bases outside the gene matches. The CDR3 loop spans 15 amino acids. CDR3 loop: CASSRQGATGNTIYF. CDR3 bases: TGTGCCAGCAGCCGACAGGGGGCAACTGGAAACACCATATATTTT. Drawing the rest from reference TRBV7-2 and TRBJ1-3, the complete variable domain is GAGVSQSPSNKVTEKGKDVELRCDPISGHTALYWYRQSLGQGLEFLIYFQGNSAPDKSGLPSDRFSAERTGGSVSTLTIQRTQQEDSAVYLCASSRQGATGNTIYFGEGSWLTVV.

The chain is built from TRBV7-2 and TRBJ1-5, with D unresolved. The CDR3 length is 13 residues. Germline values: CDR1 SGHTA, CDR2 FQGNSA. V was cut by 4 bases and J by 2 bases, with 6 bases left in between. CDR3: CASSYTGNQPQHF. CDR3 in DNA: TGTGCCAGCAGCTATACGGGCAATCAGCCCCAGCATTTT.

Notes on this clone: Other nucleotide sequences in the sample specify the same CDR3. The rearrangement uses TRBV4-1 and TRBJ1-2; D gene unclear. V lost 3 bases and J 1 base, leaving 9 bases between the germline ends. Germline V gene lookup returns CDR1 MGHRA and CDR2 YSYEKL. The CDR3 is made up of 14 amino acids. CDR3 DNA: TGCGCCAGCAGCCAGTCGACGGTTAACTATGGCTACACCTTC. It is translated as CASSQSTVNYGYTF.

The chain uses TRBV7-8 and TRBJ2-1, with D uncertain. Germline V gene data show CDR1 as SGHVS and CDR2 as FQNEAQ. This CDR3 is built from 12 residues. V was pared by 1 base and J by 9 bases, with 7 bases between. In nucleotides, the CDR3 is TGTGCCAGCAGCTTAGGGGTCGGTGAGCAGTTCTTC. The encoded protein is CASSLGVGEQFF. The entire variable domain, with the rest obtained from reference TRBV7-8 and TRBJ2-1, is as follows: GAGVSQSPRYKVAKRGQDVALRCDPISGHVSLFWYQQALGQGPEFLTYFQNEAQLDKSGLPSDRFFAERPEGSVSTLKIQRTQQEDSAVYLCASSLGVGEQFFGPGTRLTVL.

The rearrangement links TRBV19 to TRBJ2-5; 9 bases are a match to TRBD2. The germline V gene has CDR1 LNHDA and CDR2 SQIVND (reference sequence). This CDR3 is built from 17 residues. The V gene end was trimmed by 5 bases and the J gene end by 2 bases; junction bases not matched to a gene: 12. CDR3: CASSASSGANLQETQYF. The CDR3 DNA reads as TGTGCCAGTAGTGCCTCTAGCGGGGCCAACCTACAAGAGACCCAGTACTTC.

Of note for this clone: Other DNA sequences in the same sample also yield this CDR3. The rearrangement joins TRBV10-3 to TRBJ1-1, with D possibly matching TRBD1 (5 bases). The CDR3 length is 13 residues. The germline CDR1 and CDR2 sequences are ENHRY and SYGVKD. V lost 7 bases and J lost 2, with 11 bases in between. In DNA, the CDR3 is TGTGCCATCACCCCAGGGACCAACACTGAAGCTTTCTTT. This translates into CAITPGTNTEAFF.

The chain carries TRBV6-6 and TRBJ1-5, with 7 nucleotides matching TRBD1. Germline V gene data show CDR1 as MNHNY and CDR2 as SVGAGI (reference sequence). The CDR3 runs to 16 residues. The V gene end was trimmed by 5 bases and the J gene end by 2 bases; junction bases not matched to a gene: 9. CDR3 DNA: TGTGCCAGCAGTCACCCGACAGGGATACGCAATCAGCCCCAGCATTTT. The encoded protein is CASSHPTGIRNQPQHF.

This clone was counted a single time. The gene calls are TRBV14 and TRBJ1-2; TRBD1 is a possible D gene (6 bases). The V gene's germline CDR1 is SGHDN and CDR2 FVKESK. CDR3 length equals 15 residues. V lost 4 bases and J lost 4, with 16 bases in between. Here the CDR3 reads CASSPRLQGSYGYTF. The CDR3 DNA reads as TGTGCCAGCAGCCCTCGCTTACAGGGCTCCTATGGCTACACCTTC.

This clone showed up just once. The chain has TRBV4-3 and TRBJ1-2; 11 nucleotides align to TRBD1. Looked up from germline, CDR1 is LGHNA and CDR2 is YSLEER. The CDR3 contains 17 residues. V was pared by 2 bases and J by 2 bases, with 7 bases of the junction left unmatched. The CDR3 reads CASSQWDRGRANYGYTF. CDR3 sequence (DNA): TGCGCCAGCAGCCAATGGGACAGGGGGAGGGCGAACTATGGCTACACCTTC.

The chain joins TRBV5-6 to TRBJ1-5, with TRBD1 matching over 8 bases. With V trimmed by 0 bases and J by 0 bases, 2 bases remained unmatched. Germline V lookup: CDR1 SGHDT, CDR2 YYEEEE. CDR3 size: 16 residues. This CDR3 reads CASSLDRGISNQPQHF. The DNA of the CDR3 is TGTGCCAGCAGCTTGGACAGGGGGATTAGCAATCAGCCCCAGCATTTT.

This chain joins TRBV7-2 and TRBJ1-2; D call uncertain. Trimming left V 2 bases short and J 4 bases short, with 11 bases between. This CDR3 contains 14 residues. Germline CDR1 and CDR2: SGHTA and FQGNSA. The DNA of the CDR3 is TGTGCCAGCAGCTTATCGGAGGGTTTCTATGGCTACACCTTC. Translating it yields CASSLSEGFYGYTF.

The chain recombines TRBV5-1 with TRBJ2-3; D unresolved. V lost 6 bases and J lost 6, with 17 bases in between. Germline loops: CDR1 SGHRS, CDR2 YFSETQ. The CDR3 runs to 14 residues. The CDR3 nucleotides are TGCGCCAGCACCTCGCCCCCGGGTACGGATACGCAGTATTTT. Translating it yields CASTSPPGTDTQYF.

Of note for this clone: A much larger clone differs from this one at a single base, so this may be a read error. This same CDR3 is encoded by further DNA sequences in the sample. This CDR3 reads CSATDNEQFF. In DNA form, the CDR3 reads TGCAGTGCTACAGACAATGAGCAGTTCTTC. The chain uses TRBV20-1 and TRBJ2-1; D is uncertain. This CDR3 spans 10 amino acids. V was trimmed by 4 bases and J by 5 bases, leaving 3 bases between them. Germline-derived CDR1 and CDR2 are DFQATT and SNEGSKA (reference sequence).

Concerning this clone: Other DNA sequences in the sample encode the same CDR3. The V call is TRBV6-1, the J call TRBJ2-3; D perhaps matches TRBD1 (6 bases). The CDR3 length is 14 residues. Germline-derived CDR1 and CDR2 are MNHNS and SASEGT. Trimming cost V 3 bases and J 3 bases, with 10 bases left between them. The CDR3, as DNA: TGTGCCAGCAGTGATGGAAGGGGGACAGATACGCAGTATTTT. Translation: CASSDGRGTDTQYF.

The rearrangement joins TRBV5-6 to TRBJ1-2; D may be TRBD1 (5 bases). The CDR3 is 15 amino acids. From germline, CDR1 is SGHDT and CDR2 YYEEEE. With 0 bases removed from V and 4 bases from J, the gap between germline ends came to 13 bases. CDR3 protein: CASSLAFGGGYGYTF. CDR3 in DNA: TGTGCCAGCAGCTTGGCGTTCGGGGGAGGCTATGGCTACACCTTC.

The DNA for the CDR3 is TGTGCCACAGGACAGGGGGCAACCGGGGAGCTGTTTTTT. It translates to CATGQGATGELFF. This rearrangement joins TRBV2 to TRBJ2-2; 11 nucleotides match TRBD1. CDR1 and CDR2 from the germline V gene are SNHLY and FYNNEI. The CDR3 runs 13 residues. With 10 bases clipped from V and 5 bases from J, the junction kept 3 bases outside the gene matches.

The V and J genes are TRBV1 and TRBJ2-5; whether TRBD2, the table's D call, matches the DNA was not checked. TRBV1 is reported as a pseudogene. The CDR3 is 15 residues long. DNA of the CDR3: TGCACCAGCAGCCAAGATCCGGGACTTCAAGAGACCCAGTACTTC. It is translated as CTSSQDPGLQETQYF.

The rearrangement uses TRBV9 and TRBJ2-7; D unresolved. The germline V gene has CDR1 SGDLS and CDR2 YYNGEE. The CDR3 spans 15 residues. Deletions cut 0 bases from V and 3 bases from J, with 13 bases between. The CDR3 sequence is CASSVVPGPLYEQYF. The CDR3 DNA is TGTGCCAGCAGCGTAGTGCCAGGCCCACTCTACGAGCAGTACTTC.

The V call is TRBV6-5, the J call TRBJ1-1, with TRBD1 identical over 10 bases. J lost 4 bases, V lost 6 bases, and 5 bases had no gene match. CDR3 length: 14 residues. Germline V gene lookup returns CDR1 MNHEY and CDR2 SVGAGI. For the CDR3, the DNA is TGTGCCAGCAGGGGGACAGGGGAGTCCACTGAAGCTTTCTTT. Translation gives CASRGTGESTEAFF.

The chain employs TRBV12-5 and TRBJ2-7; 9 positions match TRBD2. This CDR3 comprises 18 residues. V lost 0 bases, J lost 9 bases, and 18 bases stayed unmatched. The germline gives CDR1 LGHNT, CDR2 FRNRAP. The CDR3 loop is CASGLVRRRGGRGGRQYF. Written as DNA, the CDR3 is TGTGCTAGTGGTTTGGTACGTCGTAGAGGCGGGAGGGGTGGAAGGCAGTACTTC.

The V and J genes are TRBV10-3 and TRBJ2-2; D gene unclear. The CDR3 is 14 residues long. V was shortened by 7 bases and J by 2 bases, with 11 bases between the two germline ends. Germline values: CDR1 ENHRY, CDR2 SYGVKD. In nucleotides, the CDR3 is TGTGCCATCACGGCGACGCACAACACCGGGGAGCTGTTTTTT. Amino acids: CAITATHNTGELFF.

The rearrangement uses TRBV10-2 and TRBJ1-2; D not certain. Germline CDR1 and CDR2: WSHSY and SAAADI. The CDR3 totals 12 residues. V lost 0 bases to trimming and J lost 8 bases, with 7 bases between them. The CDR3 nucleotides are TGCGCCAGCAGTGAGTCCAAAAGAGGCTACACCTTC. This translates into CASSESKRGYTF.

The chain combines TRBV7-2 with TRBJ2-7; 8 positions agree with TRBD2. Per germline, CDR1 SGHTA and CDR2 FQGNSA. With 1 base clipped from V and 2 bases from J, the junction kept 4 bases outside the gene matches. The CDR3 covers 15 residues. The CDR3 bases are TGTGCCAGCAGCTTAGTTACTAGCGGTCCCTACGAGCAGTACTTC. Its translation: CASSLVTSGPYEQYF.

The chain combines TRBV7-2 with TRBJ2-7; weak D call: TRBD1 (7 bases). V was trimmed by 1 base and J by 7 bases, leaving 17 bases between them. The CDR3 spans 15 residues. Germline V gene sequence: CDR1 SGHTA, CDR2 FQGNSA. Here the CDR3 reads CASSLEAGGTSEQYF. The CDR3 bases are TGTGCCAGCAGCTTAGAGGCAGGGGGGACGTCTGAGCAGTACTTC.

This chain uses TRBV5-5 with TRBJ1-2, with TRBD1 identical over 7 bases. The CDR3 runs 14 residues. The V segment lost 4 bases and the J segment 2 bases; nucleotides outside the gene matches: 5. The germline V gene has CDR1 SGHKS and CDR2 YYEKEE (reference sequence). In nucleotides, the CDR3 is TGTGCCAGCAGCACTAAGACAGGGAACTATGGCTACACCTTC. This gives the protein CASSTKTGNYGYTF.

Worth noting for this clone: One junction end disagrees with the germline gene, perhaps due to a read error. V gene TRBV7-8 combines with J gene TRBJ2-7, with D tentatively TRBD1 or TRBD2 (5 bases each). CDR3 size: 14 residues. Germline CDR1 SGHVS, CDR2 FQNEAQ. CDR3 loop: CASTLRDPGYEQYF. For the CDR3, the DNA is TGTGCCAGCACCTTAAGGGACCCGGGCTACGAGCAGTACTTC.

The V call is TRBV5-6, the J call TRBJ1-6; D is possibly TRBD1 (5 bases). Germline lookup yields CDR1 SGHDT and CDR2 YYEEEE. The CDR3 consists of 14 residues. V lost 2 bases and J 7 bases, leaving 10 bases between the germline ends. The chain's CDR3 is CASSFRKGNSPLHF. CDR3 sequence (DNA): TGTGCCAGCAGCTTTCGTAAGGGGAATTCACCCCTCCACTTT.